The 14 T cell receptor beta chains in this list originate from one sample, sequenced in a study of T cells in Graves' hyperthyroidism and ophthalmopathy. RNA transcripts served as the template for amplifying TCR beta CDR3 regions. The primer set for the first-round RT-PCR of the TCR CDR3 was HTBI. TCRdb processed the multiplex PCR reads anew with MiXCR; each CDR3 protein has one entry. The sample has about 710,000 distinct CDR3 sequences, roughly 15% seen once; the top ten hold around 8.1%. Sequenced sample: blood. The receptors were gathered from a man aged 18 to 35 with Graves' hyperthyroidism.

This clonotype came up many times. The chain joins TRBV12-3 or TRBV12-4 to TRBJ1-2; D might be TRBD1 (5 bases). The CDR3 length is 14 residues. V shed 3 bases and J shed 6 bases, with 14 bases lying between them. The CDR3 nucleotides read TGTGCCAGCAGTTTTTCCCACAGGTCGGATGGCTACACCTTC. This sequence encodes CASSFSHRSDGYTF.

This clonotype was observed at least ten times. This rearrangement joins TRBV28 to TRBJ2-7; TRBD2 matches at 9 bases. Trimming at V came to 7 bases and at J to 5 bases, leaving 6 bases not matched to a gene. Germline V gene data show CDR1 as MDHEN and CDR2 as SYDVKM. The CDR3 is 13 residues long. The CDR3 nucleotides read TGTGCCAGCATCCTAGCGGGAAAGCACGAGCAGTACTTC. It encodes CASILAGKHEQYF.

This clonotype was detected a few times. The rearrangement joins TRBV7-6 to TRBJ2-3; D could derive from TRBD1 or TRBD2 (5 bases each). Trimming cost V 3 bases and J 9 bases, with 22 bases left between them. The CDR3 loop spans 16 amino acids. The germline CDR1 and CDR2 sequences are SGHVS and FNYEAQ. The CDR3 sequence is CASSFPSGTERGTQYF. Written as DNA, the CDR3 is TGTGCCAGCAGCTTCCCTTCCGGGACGGAGCGAGGCACGCAGTATTTT.

This clonotype was found a few times. V gene TRBV12-3 or TRBV12-4 combines with J gene TRBJ2-4; possible D gene TRBD2, 6 bases. Trimming left V 4 bases short and J 1 base short, with 8 bases between. The CDR3 has 14 amino acids. The CDR3 is CASSSGEAKNIQYF. Here the CDR3 DNA reads TGTGCCAGCAGTTCGGGGGAGGCCAAAAACATTCAGTACTTC.

CDR3 nucleotides: TGCAGCCTACTAGACGGTAGCGATGAGCAGTTCTTC. This sequence encodes CSLLDGSDEQFF. V is TRBV20-1 and J is TRBJ2-1, with a possible D match to TRBD2 (5 bases). CDR1 and CDR2 (germline): DFQATT, SNEGSKA (reference sequence). This CDR3 region has 12 residues.

This clonotype has at least ten counts. The V and J genes are TRBV15 and TRBJ2-7; 10 nucleotides line up with TRBD2. V lost 1 base and J lost 5; bases outside the gene matches: 5. The germline CDR1 and CDR2 sequences are LNHNV and YYDKDF (reference sequence). The length of the CDR3 is 15 residues. The CDR3 sequence is CATSRASGSLNEQYF. CDR3 coding DNA: TGTGCCACCAGCAGAGCTAGCGGGAGCCTCAACGAGCAGTACTTC.

The V and J genes are TRBV20-1 and TRBJ2-7; no reliable D call. The CDR3 sequence is 13 residues long. V was pared by 0 bases and J by 2 bases, with 8 bases between. In germline, CDR1 is DFQATT, CDR2 SNEGSKA (reference sequence). Here the CDR3 reads CSARDAGTYEQYF. The DNA for the CDR3 is TGCAGTGCTAGAGATGCAGGAACCTACGAGCAGTACTTC.

CDR3 in amino acids: CSARDRPGTYEQYF. As DNA, the CDR3 is TGCAGTGCTAGAGATCGCCCAGGGACCTACGAGCAGTACTTC. The chain has TRBV20-1 and TRBJ2-7; D perhaps matches TRBD1 (5 bases). This CDR3 contains 14 residues. Per germline, CDR1 DFQATT and CDR2 SNEGSKA (reference sequence). Trimming cost V 0 bases and J 2 bases, with 11 bases left between them.

This clonotype was seen ten or more times. This chain uses TRBV28 with TRBJ2-5; 14 bases line up with TRBD2. This CDR3 region has 16 residues. Germline V gives CDR1 MDHEN, CDR2 SYDVKM. V lost 6 bases, J lost 5 bases, and 8 bases stayed unmatched. As DNA, the CDR3 is TGTGCCAGCAGCCGGGGGACTAGCGGGAGAGGGGAGACCCAGTACTTC. This encodes CASSRGTSGRGETQYF.

This clonotype appeared many times. The genes are TRBV9 and TRBJ1-5; 9 bases match TRBD1. The junction had 4 bases not matched to a gene; V was cut back by 4 bases and J by 5 bases. The CDR3 sequence is 14 residues long. In germline, CDR1 is SGDLS, CDR2 YYNGEE. The CDR3, as DNA: TGTGCCAGCAGCCCACAGGGGGCCTATCAGCCCCAGCATTTT. Protein product: CASSPQGAYQPQHF.

The chain recombines TRBV28 with TRBJ2-7; no reliable D call. V gave up 2 bases and J gave up 1 base, with 9 bases separating them. CDR3 length: 14 amino acids. Germline CDR1 and CDR2: MDHEN and SYDVKM. The DNA for the CDR3 is TGTGCCAGCAGTTTACCCGGACGTTCCTACGAGCAGTACTTC. Translation gives CASSLPGRSYEQYF. The full variable domain, with the rest looked up from reference TRBV28 and TRBJ2-7, is DVKVTQSSRYLVKRTGEKVFLECVQDMDHENMFWYRQDPGLGLRLIYFSYDVKMKEKGDIPEGYSVSREKKERFSLILESASTNQTSMYLCASSLPGRSYEQYFGPGTRLTVT.

The chain links TRBV12-3 or TRBV12-4 to TRBJ2-3, with D uncertain. The length of the CDR3 is 13 residues. V lost 6 bases, J lost 2 bases, and 9 bases lay in between. Written as DNA, the CDR3 is TGTGCCAGCAGATACAGACTCACAGATACGCAGTATTTT. Amino acid sequence: CASRYRLTDTQYF.

The chain combines TRBV29-1 with TRBJ2-7; a weak D match, TRBD2 (7 bases). With 3 bases removed from V and 3 bases from J, the gap between germline ends came to 15 bases. CDR3 length: 14 amino acids. Looked up from germline, CDR1 is SQVTM and CDR2 is ANQGSEA. In nucleotides, the CDR3 is TGCAGCGTTGATAGGGGGGGGGCGGGCTACGAGCAGTACTTC. Translating it yields CSVDRGGAGYEQYF.

The rearrangement uses TRBV20-1 and TRBJ2-1; the D gene could be TRBD1 or TRBD2 (5 bases each). The length of the CDR3 is 14 residues. Trimming removed 2 bases at V and 6 bases at J, with 14 bases between. CDR1 is DFQATT, CDR2 SNEGSKA, per germline (reference sequence). The CDR3 region has the DNA TGCAGTGCTAGAAATGACGGGGCCTCCAATGAGCAGTTCTTC. Its translation: CSARNDGASNEQFF.